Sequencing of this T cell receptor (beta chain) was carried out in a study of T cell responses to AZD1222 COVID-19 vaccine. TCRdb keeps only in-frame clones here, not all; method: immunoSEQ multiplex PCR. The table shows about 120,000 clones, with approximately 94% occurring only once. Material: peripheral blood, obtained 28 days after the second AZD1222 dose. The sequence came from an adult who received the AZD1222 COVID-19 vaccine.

The CDR3 coding sequence is TGTGCCAGCAGCGGTCCCCGCGGGGACTACGAGCAGTACTTC. Protein product: CASSGPRGDYEQYF. The gene calls are TRBV13 and TRBJ2-7; D possibly corresponds to TRBD2 (6 bases). From germline, CDR1 is PRHDT and CDR2 FYEKMQ (reference sequence). The CDR3 loop spans 14 amino acids. Trimming removed 5 bases from V and 3 bases from J, with 14 bases in between.